These T cell receptor beta chains were read from a single sample in a study of T-cell reconstitution after alpha-beta-depleted transplantation in children. TCRdb re-called the PCR reads through MiXCR, storing one row per CDR3 protein. The sample has 200,000 to 250,000 distinct CDR3 sequences, roughly 8.3% seen once. The sequences come from PBMCs, mostly from graft donor cells, collected 360 days after TCRalphabeta/CD19-depleted stem cell transplant. Every receptor here comes from a male patient aged 2-10 years who had a stem cell transplant for acute myeloid leukemia, so the T cells may come from the graft donor. Each CDR3 is given with its conserved first and last residue. D genes are given only for firm matches. Expanded clones get a size class; other rows say once, few or many, or leave the size out.

V	J	D	size	DNA	CDR3
TRBV15	TRBJ2-5	TRBD1	.	TGTGCCACCAGCGTCCGGGACAGGGGGCTACTCCAAGAGACCCAGTACTTC	CATSVRDRGLLQETQYF
TRBV12-3/TRBV12-4	TRBJ1-5	.	few	TGTGCCAGCAGTTCCAGGACGGAGAATCAGCCCCAGCATTTT	CASSSRTENQPQHF
TRBV7-6	TRBJ1-6	.	.	TGTGCCAGCAGCTGGTCCCGGGACTTTAATTCACCCCTCCACTTT	CASSWSRDFNSPLHF
TRBV12-3/TRBV12-4	TRBJ2-2	TRBD2	many	TGTGCCAGCCAGAACGGGAGGGGGACCGGGGAGCTGTTTTTT	CASQNGRGTGELFF
TRBV7-8	TRBJ1-5	.	many	TGTGCCAGCAGCTTCGGGGGGGGTTGGAGCAATCAGCCCCAGCATTTT	CASSFGGGWSNQPQHF
TRBV6-5	TRBJ1-5	TRBD1	few	TGTGCCAGCCTCCGACAGGGGGTGAGGCAGCCCCAGCATTTT	CASLRQGVRQPQHF
TRBV7-7	TRBJ2-5	TRBD1	few	TGTGCTAGCAGCTCCGGGACAGAAGAGACCCAGTACTTC	CASSSGTEETQYF
TRBV2	TRBJ1-2	.	few	TGTGCCAGCAGACAGCTTAACTATGGCTACACCTTC	CASRQLNYGYTF
TRBV20-1	TRBJ2-3	TRBD2	.	TGCAGTGCGCCGGTCGGACTAGCGGGACTCACAGATACGCAGTATTTT	CSAPVGLAGLTDTQYF
TRBV5-1	TRBJ2-2	.	many	TGCGCCAGCCGTCACAGTTCGAACACCGGGGAGCTGTTTTTT	CASRHSSNTGELFF
TRBV20-1	TRBJ2-7	.	.	TGCAGTGCTAGATTGGCCGGGGTTACCCTATCCTACGAGCAGTACTTC	CSARLAGVTLSYEQYF
TRBV11-2	TRBJ2-7	.	many	TGTGCCAGCAGCCCGGGGATACGGCAGTACTTC	CASSPGIRQYF
TRBV5-1	TRBJ2-5	TRBD2	few	TGCGCCAGCAGCTTTAGCGGGAGTGGGCAAGAGACCCAGTACTTC	CASSFSGSGQETQYF
TRBV5-1	TRBJ2-1	.	.	TGCGCCAGCAGCTCGCCCTACAATGAGCAGTTCTTC	CASSSPYNEQFF
TRBV5-1	TRBJ2-2	TRBD2	.	TGCGCCAGCAGCTTAAGCGGGAGCACCGGGGAGCTGTTTTTT	CASSLSGSTGELFF
TRBV5-5	TRBJ2-3	.	few	TGTGCCAGCAGCTTTGAGACTCTCCGCACAGATACGCAGTATTTT	CASSFETLRTDTQYF
TRBV12-3/TRBV12-4	TRBJ1-2	.	few	TGTGCCAGCAGTTGGGGGAGGAACTATGGCTACACCTTC	CASSWGRNYGYTF
TRBV10-2	TRBJ2-5	TRBD2	many	TGCGCCAGCGTGCTAGCGGGAGGAGAGACCCAGTACTTC	CASVLAGGETQYF
TRBV25-1	TRBJ1-5	TRBD1	few	TGTGCCAGCAGTGATCGCGGGACAGGGGGCGATCAGCCCCAGCATTTT	CASSDRGTGGDQPQHF
TRBV12-3/TRBV12-4	TRBJ2-1	TRBD2	.	TGTGCCAGCAGCCTTACTAGCGGGAGAGCTTGGGAGCAGTTCTTC	CASSLTSGRAWEQFF
TRBV6-5	TRBJ1-2	.	few	TGTGCCAGCAGTTACCAACGCTTCGGTCTACATGGCTACACCTTC	CASSYQRFGLHGYTF
TRBV7-8	TRBJ1-4	TRBD1	once	TGTGCCAGCAGCTTAGCACCCGGGACAGGGCAGGAGGATGGTGAAAAACTGTTTTTT	CASSLAPGTGQEDGEKLFF
TRBV20-1	TRBJ2-2	.	.	TGCAGTGCTAGAGATGGAGGGTGGGGGGAGCTGTTTTTT	CSARDGGWGELFF
TRBV25-1	TRBJ2-4	TRBD2	many	TGTGCCAGCAGTGAATACGGCGGGGGGGACAAAAACATTCAGTACTTC	CASSEYGGGDKNIQYF
TRBV20-1	TRBJ2-2	.	many	TGCAGTGCTAAACGGGCGGCCTCAGCGAACACCGGGGAGCTGTTTTTT	CSAKRAASANTGELFF
TRBV12-3/TRBV12-4	TRBJ2-1	TRBD2	.	TGTGCCAGCAGTACCGGGGGGGTCTACAATGAGCAGTTCTTC	CASSTGGVYNEQFF
TRBV15	TRBJ2-7	TRBD1	few	TGTGCCACCAGCAGAGATACTCCTGGCAGGGGGACCACCTACGAGCAGTACTTC	CATSRDTPGRGTTYEQYF
TRBV27	TRBJ2-1	.	.	TGTGCCAGCAGCACAGGGAGTAAGAACAATGAGCAGTTCTTC	CASSTGSKNNEQFF
TRBV10-3	TRBJ1-2	TRBD1	.	TGTGCCATCAGTGAGTCGGTGACAGGGCGCGGCTACACCTTC	CAISESVTGRGYTF
TRBV10-3	TRBJ2-5	.	many	TGTGCCATCAGTCTGGGACCCCCGACAGGACAAGAGACCCAGTACTTC	CAISLGPPTGQETQYF
TRBV12-3/TRBV12-4	TRBJ1-5	.	few	TGTGCCAGCGACGGAGGGGGTCACAATCAGCCCCAGCATTTT	CASDGGGHNQPQHF
TRBV5-1	TRBJ2-2	.	many	TGCGCCAGCAGCTCTGGGCAGGGACGGGACACCGGGGAGCTGTTTTTT	CASSSGQGRDTGELFF
TRBV5-1	TRBJ2-1	TRBD1	many	TGCGCCAGCAGCTTGGACAGGGGCGCCTACAATGAGCAGTTCTTC	CASSLDRGAYNEQFF
TRBV7-9	TRBJ2-5	TRBD2	few	TGTGCCAGCAGTCAAAGAAGACTAGCGGGAGCCCCAGAGACCCAGTACTTC	CASSQRRLAGAPETQYF
TRBV7-2	TRBJ2-7	.	.	TGTGCCAGCAGCCCCGGTTTGTGGGAGCAGTACTTC	CASSPGLWEQYF
TRBV11-1	TRBJ2-1	TRBD2	few	TGTGCCAGCAGCCCGCCGCTGATACTAGCGGAGATTTACAATGAGCAGTTCTTC	CASSPPLILAEIYNEQFF
TRBV5-5	TRBJ1-1	.	.	TGTGCCAGCAGCATCGCCCTGGGGAACACTGAAGCTTTCTTT	CASSIALGNTEAFF
TRBV29-1	TRBJ2-1	TRBD2	.	TGCAGCGTTTTTAGCGGGAGGGCGGTCTTGCCTGAGCAGTTCTTC	CSVFSGRAVLPEQFF
TRBV2	TRBJ2-1	TRBD2	.	TGTGCCAGCAGTCGGGAAAGCGGGACGTACAATGAGCAGTTCTTC	CASSRESGTYNEQFF
TRBV5-5	TRBJ2-2	.	few	TGTGCCAGCAGCGGGCGGTCCGACACCGGGGAGCTGTTTTTT	CASSGRSDTGELFF
TRBV10-3	TRBJ2-7	.	few	TGTGCCATCAGTGAAGCTTACCCCTACGAGCAGTACTTC	CAISEAYPYEQYF
TRBV7-2	TRBJ1-3	.	few	TGTGCCAGCAGCTTAGCGGGACGGCACTCTGGAAACACCATATATTTT	CASSLAGRHSGNTIYF
TRBV7-8	TRBJ2-5	.	.	TGTGCCAGCAGCTTATGGACAGCGAACCAAGAGACCCAGTACTTC	CASSLWTANQETQYF
TRBV29-1	TRBJ2-5	TRBD2	many	TGCAGCGTTGTCGGACTAGCGGGTGCGGCACGGGAGACCCAGTACTTC	CSVVGLAGAARETQYF
TRBV20-1	TRBJ1-2	.	few	TGCAGTGCCCGGCGGGCAGGAATTCTCTATGGCTACACCTTC	CSARRAGILYGYTF
TRBV20-1	TRBJ2-2	TRBD2	many	TGCAGTGCTATAACTAGCGGGGTCAACACCGGGGAGCTGTTTTTT	CSAITSGVNTGELFF
TRBV5-1	TRBJ1-1	TRBD1	few	TGCGCCAGCAGCTTGTCTCTTGTACAGGGGGAAGCTTTCTTT	CASSLSLVQGEAFF
TRBV20-1	TRBJ1-2	.	many	TGCAGTGCCACAAGGGGGGACACCCATAACTATGGCTACACCTTC	CSATRGDTHNYGYTF
TRBV28	TRBJ2-3	.	.	TGTGCCAGCATCACCCGTCGCACAGATACGCAGTATTTT	CASITRRTDTQYF
TRBV10-3	TRBJ1-3	TRBD1	.	TGTGCCATCAGCAGGGGGCTTGGAAACACCATATATTTT	CAISRGLGNTIYF
TRBV29-1	TRBJ1-1	.	many	TGCAGCGTTGAATCCGGCACTGAAGCTTTCTTT	CSVESGTEAFF
TRBV9	TRBJ2-5	.	many	TGTGCCAGCAGCCTTCGCGGCGGAGAGACCCAGTACTTC	CASSLRGGETQYF
TRBV12-3/TRBV12-4	TRBJ2-5	TRBD1	many	TGTGCCAGCAGTTTGGGGACAGGGAGGGAGACCCAGTACTTC	CASSLGTGRETQYF
TRBV20-1	TRBJ1-4	.	many	TGCAGTGCTCAAGCGGGCGCAACTAATGAAAAACTGTTTTTT	CSAQAGATNEKLFF
TRBV7-2	TRBJ2-4	.	once	TGTGCCAGCAGCTTGTGGGGCCGAAACATTCAGTACTTC	CASSLWGRNIQYF